The 8 T cell receptor beta chains given below trace back to one sample, sequenced in a study of T cell responses to AZD1222 COVID-19 vaccine. Measured with immunoSEQ multiplex PCR; TCRdb has only the in-frame clones, and not every one. Of around 110,000 clones listed, around 94% were seen once; the top ten hold 1.6%. The specimen was peripheral blood, collected 28 days after the second AZD1222 dose. The origin of the receptors is an adult who received the AZD1222 COVID-19 vaccine.

The chain joins TRBV7-2 to TRBJ2-7; tentatively, D is TRBD2 (6 bases). Germline V CDR1 and CDR2: SGHTA, FQGNSA. Trimming shortened V by 1 base and J by 3 bases, and 10 bases separated the two germline ends. CDR3 length: 14 amino acids. The CDR3 region is CASSLDGGNYEQYF. DNA for the CDR3: TGTGCCAGCAGCTTAGATGGGGGGAACTACGAGCAGTACTTC.

In DNA, the CDR3 is TGCAGCGGTAGCGTTGCCTCCTCCCTGGACACTGAAGCTTTCTTT. Protein: CSGSVASSLDTEAFF. The V and J genes are TRBV29-1 and TRBJ1-1; D not resolved. The CDR3 runs 15 residues. Germline V lookup: CDR1 SQVTM, CDR2 ANQGSEA. V was clipped by 7 bases and J by 3 bases, with 21 bases between them.

This clone was seen a single time. The CDR3 DNA reads TGTGCCAGTGGGACACCTAACTATGGCTACACCTTC. This gives the protein CASGTPNYGYTF. The chain has TRBV19 and TRBJ1-2; possibly TRBD1 for D (6 bases). Germline V gives CDR1 LNHDA, CDR2 SQIVND (reference sequence). The CDR3 is 12 residues long. V was cut by 8 bases and J by 0 bases, with 7 bases left in between.

V gene TRBV27 combines with J gene TRBJ2-2; 7 nucleotides agree with TRBD1. V shed 4 bases and J 3 bases; nucleotides not matched to a gene: 8. The CDR3 is made up of 16 amino acids. The germline gives CDR1 MNHEY, CDR2 SMNVEV (reference sequence). CDR3 amino acids: CASSYERTGHTGELFF. The CDR3 bases are TGTGCCAGCAGTTATGAGAGGACAGGACACACCGGGGAGCTGTTTTTT.

CDR3 sequence (DNA): TGTGCCAGCAGTTTATCACAGGAAGGGGCCGGGGAGCTGTTTTTT. As protein: CASSLSQEGAGELFF. The chain carries TRBV27 and TRBJ2-2, with D perhaps TRBD1 (5 bases). Trimming cost V 0 bases and J 6 bases, with 11 bases left between them. Germline V gene data show CDR1 as MNHEY and CDR2 as SMNVEV (reference sequence). This CDR3 is built from 15 residues.

In the case of this clone: The sample contains more than one DNA sequence encoding this CDR3. The V and J genes are TRBV27 and TRBJ1-4; D is unclear. CDR3 length: 12 residues. The V gene's germline CDR1 is MNHEY and CDR2 SMNVEV (reference sequence). Here the CDR3 reads CASGRPGEKLFF. The CDR3 DNA reads TGTGCAAGCGGGCGACCTGGGGAAAAACTGTTTTTT.

This clone is a singleton in its sample. CDR3 sequence (DNA): TGTGCCAGCAGTTACTCTGCAGGAACGGATCTCTACGAGCAGTACTTC. Protein product: CASSYSAGTDLYEQYF. The chain employs TRBV6-5 and TRBJ2-7, with no clear D. This CDR3 is built from 16 residues. Germline V gene lookup returns CDR1 MNHEY and CDR2 SVGAGI. V was clipped by 0 bases and J by 3 bases, with 15 bases between them.

V is TRBV5-4 and J is TRBJ2-1, with D unresolved. CDR3 length equals 14 residues. Germline CDR1 reads SGHNT; CDR2 reads YYREEE (reference sequence). The germline V and J ends were trimmed by 4 bases and 4 bases, with 12 bases remaining between them. The CDR3 sequence is CASSPGTEYNEQFF. Here the CDR3 DNA reads TGTGCCAGCAGCCCCGGCACGGAATACAATGAGCAGTTCTTC. The full variable domain, rest sourced from reference TRBV5-4 and TRBJ2-1, is ETGVTQSPTHLIKTRGQQVTLRCSSQSGHNTVSWYQQALGQGPQFIFQYYREEENGRGNFPPRFSGLQFPNYSSELNVNALELDDSALYLCASSPGTEYNEQFFGPGTRLTVL.